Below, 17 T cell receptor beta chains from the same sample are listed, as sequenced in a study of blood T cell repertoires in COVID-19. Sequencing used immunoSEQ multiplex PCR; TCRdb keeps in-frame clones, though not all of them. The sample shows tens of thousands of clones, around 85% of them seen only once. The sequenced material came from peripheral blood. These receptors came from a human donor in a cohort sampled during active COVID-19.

The DNA of the CDR3 is TGTGCCAGCAGTTACAGGGGGCACACTGAAGCTTTCTTT. It is translated as CASSYRGHTEAFF. This rearrangement joins TRBV6-5 to TRBJ1-1, with 7 bases lining up with TRBD1. Germline lookup yields CDR1 MNHEY and CDR2 SVGAGI. The length of the CDR3 is 13 residues. V lost 2 bases, J lost 3 bases, and 0 bases stayed unmatched.

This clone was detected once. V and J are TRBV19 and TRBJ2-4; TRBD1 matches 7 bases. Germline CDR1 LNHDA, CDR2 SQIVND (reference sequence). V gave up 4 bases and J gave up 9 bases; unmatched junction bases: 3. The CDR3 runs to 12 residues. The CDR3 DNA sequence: TGTGCCAGTAGTAGAGACAGGGTCATTCAGTACTTC. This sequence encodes CASSRDRVIQYF.

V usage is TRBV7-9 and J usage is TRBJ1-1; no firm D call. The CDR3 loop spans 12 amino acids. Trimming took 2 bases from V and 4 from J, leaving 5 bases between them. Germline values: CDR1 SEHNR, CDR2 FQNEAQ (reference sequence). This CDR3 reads CASSLMATEAFF. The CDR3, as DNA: TGTGCCAGCAGCTTAATGGCCACTGAAGCTTTCTTT.

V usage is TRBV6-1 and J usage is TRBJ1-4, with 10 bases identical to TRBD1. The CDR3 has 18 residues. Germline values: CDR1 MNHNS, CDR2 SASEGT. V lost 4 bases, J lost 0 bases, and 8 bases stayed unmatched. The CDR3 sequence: CASSVGQGFSATNEKLFF. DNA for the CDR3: TGTGCCAGCAGTGTGGGACAGGGGTTTTCGGCAACTAATGAAAAACTGTTTTTT.

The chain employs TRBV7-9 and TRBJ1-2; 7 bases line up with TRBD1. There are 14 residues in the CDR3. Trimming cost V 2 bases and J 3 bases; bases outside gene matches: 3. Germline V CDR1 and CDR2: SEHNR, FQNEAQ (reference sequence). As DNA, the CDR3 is TGTGCCAGCAGCTTAACAGGGGTGGACTATGGCTACACCTTC. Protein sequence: CASSLTGVDYGYTF.

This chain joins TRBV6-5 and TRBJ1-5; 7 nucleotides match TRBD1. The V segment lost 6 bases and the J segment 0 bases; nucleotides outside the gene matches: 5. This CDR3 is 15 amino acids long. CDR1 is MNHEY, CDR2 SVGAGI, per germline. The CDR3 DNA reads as TGTGCCAGCAGCAGCGGACAGGATAGCAATCAGCCCCAGCATTTT. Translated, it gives CASSSGQDSNQPQHF.

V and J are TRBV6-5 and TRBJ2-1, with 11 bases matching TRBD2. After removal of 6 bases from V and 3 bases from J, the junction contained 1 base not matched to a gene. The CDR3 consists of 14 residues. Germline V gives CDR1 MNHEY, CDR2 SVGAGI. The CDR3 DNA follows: TGTGCCAGCAGGACTAGCGGGGTCTACAATGAGCAGTTCTTC. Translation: CASRTSGVYNEQFF.

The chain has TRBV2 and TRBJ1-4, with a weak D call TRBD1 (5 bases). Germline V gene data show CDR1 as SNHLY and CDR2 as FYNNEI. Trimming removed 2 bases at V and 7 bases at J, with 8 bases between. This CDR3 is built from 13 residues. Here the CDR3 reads CASSESGLEKLFF. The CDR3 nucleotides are TGTGCCAGCAGTGAATCAGGGCTTGAAAAACTGTTTTTT. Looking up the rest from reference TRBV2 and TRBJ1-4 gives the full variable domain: EPEVTQTPSHQVTQMGQEVILRCVPISNHLYFYWYRQILGQKVEFLVSFYNNEISEKSEIFDDQFSVERPDGSNFTLKIRSTKLEDSAMYFCASSESGLEKLFFGSGTQLSVL.

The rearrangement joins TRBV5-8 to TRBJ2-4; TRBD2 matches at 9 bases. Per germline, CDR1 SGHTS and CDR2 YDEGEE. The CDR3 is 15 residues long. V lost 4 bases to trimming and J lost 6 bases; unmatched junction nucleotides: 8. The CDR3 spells CASSVGTSNLNIQYF. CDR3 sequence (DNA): TGTGCCAGCAGCGTGGGGACTAGCAACTTAAACATTCAGTACTTC.

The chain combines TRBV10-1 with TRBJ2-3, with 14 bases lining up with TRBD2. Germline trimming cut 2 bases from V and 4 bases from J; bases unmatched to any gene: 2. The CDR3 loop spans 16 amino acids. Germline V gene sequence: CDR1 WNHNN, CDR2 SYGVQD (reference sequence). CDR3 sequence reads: CASSEGTSGSADTQYF. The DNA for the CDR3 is TGCGCCAGCAGTGAGGGGACTAGCGGGAGTGCAGATACGCAGTATTTT.

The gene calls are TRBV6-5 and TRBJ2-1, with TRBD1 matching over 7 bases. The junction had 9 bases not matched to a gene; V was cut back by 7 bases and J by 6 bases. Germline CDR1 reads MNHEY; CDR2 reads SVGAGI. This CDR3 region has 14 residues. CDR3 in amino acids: CASTPTGPFNEQFF. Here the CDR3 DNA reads TGTGCCAGCACCCCGACAGGGCCATTCAATGAGCAGTTCTTC.

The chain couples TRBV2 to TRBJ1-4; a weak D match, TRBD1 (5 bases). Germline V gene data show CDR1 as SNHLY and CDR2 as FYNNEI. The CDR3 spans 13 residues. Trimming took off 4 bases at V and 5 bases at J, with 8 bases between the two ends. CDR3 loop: CASSAGQNEKLFF. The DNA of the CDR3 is TGTGCCAGCAGTGCAGGACAAAATGAAAAACTGTTTTTT.

The CDR3 spells CASSLGGTGSYEQYF. In DNA form, the CDR3 reads TGTGCCAGCAGTTTGGGGGGAACGGGTTCCTACGAGCAGTACTTC. The chain carries TRBV28 and TRBJ2-7, with D perhaps TRBD2 (6 bases). CDR1 MDHEN and CDR2 SYDVKM come from the germline V gene. Between the trimmed V and J ends, which lost 3 bases and 1 base, there was a span of 13 bases. This CDR3 region has 15 residues.

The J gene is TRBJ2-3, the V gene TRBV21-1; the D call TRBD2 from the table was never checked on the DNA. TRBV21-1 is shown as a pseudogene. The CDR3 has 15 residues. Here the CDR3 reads CASSLRTAGADTQYF. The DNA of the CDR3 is TGTGCCAGCAGCTTACGAACCGCGGGAGCAGATACGCAGTATTTT.

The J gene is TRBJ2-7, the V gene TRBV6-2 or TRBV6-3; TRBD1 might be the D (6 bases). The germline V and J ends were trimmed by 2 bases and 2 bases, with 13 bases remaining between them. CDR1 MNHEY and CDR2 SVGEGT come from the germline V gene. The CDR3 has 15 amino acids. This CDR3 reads CASSYGQGNTYEQYF. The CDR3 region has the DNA TGTGCCAGCAGTTACGGGCAGGGGAACACCTACGAGCAGTACTTC.

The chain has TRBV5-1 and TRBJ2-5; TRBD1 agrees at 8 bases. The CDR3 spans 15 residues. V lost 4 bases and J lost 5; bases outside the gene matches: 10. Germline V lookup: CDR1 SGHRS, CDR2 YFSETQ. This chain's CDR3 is CASSPTTGARETQYF. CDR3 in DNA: TGCGCCAGCAGCCCGACGACAGGGGCGAGGGAGACCCAGTACTTC.

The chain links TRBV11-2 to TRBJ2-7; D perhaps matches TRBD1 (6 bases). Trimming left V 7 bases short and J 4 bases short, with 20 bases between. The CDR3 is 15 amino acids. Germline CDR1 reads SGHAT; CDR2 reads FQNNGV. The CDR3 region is CASTLAGTGIYEQYF. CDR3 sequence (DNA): TGTGCCAGCACCCTTGCGGGTACAGGGATTTACGAGCAGTACTTC.